This T cell receptor (beta chain) was documented in a study of blood T cell repertoires in COVID-19 (dated by TCRdb to 2020 to 2022). Some background on the complete study: The collaborator samples originated in the United States, Italy and Spain and spanned the acute and convalescent phases of COVID-19. The sample metadata nearly always contained a de-identified subject ID, COVID-19 status, age in years and sex. The dataset comprised deeply sampled blood TCRbeta repertoires from subjects exposed to, actively infected with, or recovered from COVID-19. The material from the prospective study consisted of cDNA or gDNA derived from T cells, B-cell-depleted T cells, or PBMCs. A freely available public database, intended as a resource for researchers studying the immune response to SARS-CoV-2, is where the repertoires were released. Where available, HLA class I and class II types were taken from metadata supplied by the sample provider and were not determined by assay-based typing. Samples came from the ongoing ImmuneRACE study (first 160 participants) plus 1,254 subjects from 6 global collaborators.

This clone was detected only a few times. Which antigen it targets is not known. No per-base quality is available; no much larger clone lies one base away. Overall study results and their limits: The quantity of clinical and demographic metadata differed by source and by participant and was supplied without curation.

Participants in the prospective study were enrolled through a virtual design, were aged roughly 18 to 100 years, and lived in roughly 26 United States geographic areas. Cohort assignment in the prospective study relied on participant-reported clinical history from a screening survey and a study questionnaire. In the prospective study, whole blood, serum and a nasopharyngeal or oropharyngeal swab were collected from each participant by mobile phlebotomists. Participants in the prospective study had the option to provide additional blood draws and questionnaires over a roughly two-month period. Prospective study blood samples were shipped either frozen or at room temperature before DNA extraction. TCRbeta CDR3 regions were amplified from genomic DNA using the immunoSEQ Assay, a bias-controlled multiplex PCR. Per the original workflow: Within the assay, amplification of reference gene primers was used to estimate how many nucleated cells each sample contained. To quantify the absolute abundance of each unique TCRbeta CDR3 rearrangement, sequence reads were collapsed and filtered. For each sample, productive Simpson clonality was calculated as the square root of Simpson's diversity index over productive rearrangements. In TCRdb, the immuneACCESS table is reduced to in-frame sequences with V and J assigned. These tables do not hold every clone; where another copy was compared, an unresolved V gene accounts for under half, and the others remain unexplained. Clone size and the V and J calls come from that table; the DNA yielded D and trimming. For this sample there are roughly 200,000 clones; roughly 89% appear just once. Under 3% of the sample is taken by the ten largest.

V is reduced by 3 bases and J by 7 bases, leaving a spacing of 10 bases between them. CDR1 and CDR2 were assigned from the germline V gene (reference sequence) as LNHDA and SQIVND. The CDR3 contains 14 residues, cysteine and phenylalanine counted. Left in the record is the CDR3 DNA by itself, 42 bases read in frame from the first base. Sequencing input: PBMCs or T cells enriched from blood (not recorded which). The receptor was derived from a woman aged 35 to 49 with acute COVID-19. The receptor chain draws on TRBV19 and TRBJ1-6; the D gene identity is not certain. The sequenced DNA: TGTGCCAGTAGTATGTTGTTTCCGAATTCACCCCTCCACTTT. Translated, this is CASSMLFPNSPLHF.